This T cell receptor (beta chain) was identified during a study of T cell repertoires and HLA-DP antigens. General observations from the study: Previously undetected clones averaged approximately 38% and 46% against the two alleles respectively.

As to this clone: No antigen is known for it. Compared with germline, one end of the junction differs, possibly owing to a read error.

Repertoires were generated with immunoSEQ multiplex PCR, while TCRdb's copy carries only in-frame clones and drops some. The table includes around 110,000 clones, almost 95% detected once. CDR1 is SSHAT, CDR2 FNYEAQ, per germline (reference sequence). This CDR3 has 17 residues. The specimen sequenced was CD4+ T cells from PBMCs. This chain connects TRBV7-7 to TRBJ1-5; 7 nucleotides line up with TRBD1. This TCR derives from a woman aged 18-29 years in good health and CMV-seronegative. CDR3 residues: CASSITGELHSNQPQHF. CDR3 nucleotide sequence: TGTGCTAGCAGCATTACAGGGGAACTCCATAGCAATCAGCCCCAGCATTTT. Combining the CDR3 with reference TRBV7-7 and TRBJ1-5 gives the whole variable domain GAGVSQSPRYKVTKRGQDVTLRCDPISSHATLYWYQQALGQGPEFLTYFNYEAQPDKSGLPSDRFSAERPEGSISTLTIQRTEQRDSAMYRCASSITGELHSNQPQHFGDGTRLSIL.